The rows below give T cell receptor beta chains drawn from one sample of a study of cytomegalovirus exposure and HLA in healthy donors. Assay used: immunoSEQ multiplex PCR; TCRdb lists only in-frame clones, some missing. The sample lists over 60,000 clones, about 95% occurring once. Sequences were obtained from PBMCs. Receptor source: a man aged 18 to 30 in good health and CMV-seronegative. CDR3s include the opening cysteine and the closing phenylalanine or tryptophan.

v_call	cdr3_aa
TRBV6-6	CASSYLQPRGGYGYTF
TRBV27	CASSLYGDYYNEQFF
TRBV28	CAIKRPIYNEQFF
TRBV7-6	CASSSGTSGGPYNEQFF
TRBV19	CASSFGGGASEAFF
TRBV6-6	CATSAEFPTGGAAFF
TRBV7-9	CASSLSDTEAFF
TRBV27	CASSRLAGGNEQFF
TRBV9	CASSVGRTGRDTIYF
TRBV27	CASSLLREETQYF
TRBV7-3	CASSFSSYNEQFF